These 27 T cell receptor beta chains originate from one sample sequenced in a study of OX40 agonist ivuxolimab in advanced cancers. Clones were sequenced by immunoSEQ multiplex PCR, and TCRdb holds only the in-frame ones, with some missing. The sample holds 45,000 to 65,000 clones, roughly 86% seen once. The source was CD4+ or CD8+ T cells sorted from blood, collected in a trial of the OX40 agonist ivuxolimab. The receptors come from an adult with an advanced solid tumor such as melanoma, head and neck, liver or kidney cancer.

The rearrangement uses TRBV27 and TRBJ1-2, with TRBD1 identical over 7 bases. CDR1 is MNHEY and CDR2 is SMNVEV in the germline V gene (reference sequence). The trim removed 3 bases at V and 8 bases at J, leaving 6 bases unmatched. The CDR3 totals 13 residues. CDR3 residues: CASSFLQGSGYTF. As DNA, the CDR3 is TGTGCCAGCAGTTTCTTACAGGGGAGCGGCTACACCTTC.

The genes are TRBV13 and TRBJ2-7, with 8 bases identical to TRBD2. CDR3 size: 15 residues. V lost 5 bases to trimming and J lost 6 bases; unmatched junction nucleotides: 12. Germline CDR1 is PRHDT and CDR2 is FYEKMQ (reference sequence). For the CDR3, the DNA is TGTGCCAGCAGCCCTCGGTGGAGCGGGAGTCGCGAGCAGTACTTC. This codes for CASSPRWSGSREQYF.

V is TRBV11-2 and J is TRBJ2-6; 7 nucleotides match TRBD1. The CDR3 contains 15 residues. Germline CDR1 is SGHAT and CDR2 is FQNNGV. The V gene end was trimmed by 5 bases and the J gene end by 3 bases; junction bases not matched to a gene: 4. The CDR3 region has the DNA TGTGCCAGCAGCCGCGACAGGGATGGGGCCAACGTCCTGACTTTC. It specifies CASSRDRDGANVLTF.

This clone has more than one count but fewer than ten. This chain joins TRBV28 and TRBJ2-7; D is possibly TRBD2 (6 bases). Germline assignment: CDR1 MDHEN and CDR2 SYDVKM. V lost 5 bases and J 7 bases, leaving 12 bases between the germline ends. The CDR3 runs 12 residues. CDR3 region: CASSVGTWEQYF. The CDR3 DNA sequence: TGTGCCAGCAGTGTGGGGACTTGGGAGCAGTACTTC.

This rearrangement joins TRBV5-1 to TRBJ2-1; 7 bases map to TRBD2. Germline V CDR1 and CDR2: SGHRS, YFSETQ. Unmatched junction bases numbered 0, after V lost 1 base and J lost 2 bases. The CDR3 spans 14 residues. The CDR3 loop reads CASSLREAYNEQFF. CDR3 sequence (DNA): TGCGCCAGCAGCTTGCGGGAGGCCTACAATGAGCAGTTCTTC. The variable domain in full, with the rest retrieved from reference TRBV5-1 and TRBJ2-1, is KAGVTQTPRYLIKTRGQQVTLSCSPISGHRSVSWYQQTPGQGLQFLFEYFSETQRNKGNFPGRFSGRQFSNSRSEMNVSTLELGDSALYLCASSLREAYNEQFFGPGTRLTVL.

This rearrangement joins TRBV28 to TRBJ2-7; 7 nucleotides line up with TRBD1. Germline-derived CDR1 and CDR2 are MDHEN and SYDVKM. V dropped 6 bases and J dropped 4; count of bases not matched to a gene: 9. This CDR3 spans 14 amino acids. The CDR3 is CASSATGNRYEQYF. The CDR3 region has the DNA TGTGCCAGCAGCGCGACAGGGAATCGTTACGAGCAGTACTTC.

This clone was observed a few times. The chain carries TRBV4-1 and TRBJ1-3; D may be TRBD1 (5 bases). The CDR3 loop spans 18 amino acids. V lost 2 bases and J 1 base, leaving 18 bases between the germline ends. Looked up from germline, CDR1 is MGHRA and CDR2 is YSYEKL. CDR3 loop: CASSQRSDGRGSGNTIYF. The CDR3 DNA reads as TGCGCCAGCAGCCAACGCTCGGACGGTAGGGGTTCTGGAAACACCATATATTTT.

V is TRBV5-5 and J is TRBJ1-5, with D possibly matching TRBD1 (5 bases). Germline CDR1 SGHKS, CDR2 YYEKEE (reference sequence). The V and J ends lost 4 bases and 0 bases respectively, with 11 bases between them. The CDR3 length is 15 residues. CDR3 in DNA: TGTGCCAGCAGCGCCCAGGGTTATAGCAATCAGCCCCAGCATTTT. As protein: CASSAQGYSNQPQHF.

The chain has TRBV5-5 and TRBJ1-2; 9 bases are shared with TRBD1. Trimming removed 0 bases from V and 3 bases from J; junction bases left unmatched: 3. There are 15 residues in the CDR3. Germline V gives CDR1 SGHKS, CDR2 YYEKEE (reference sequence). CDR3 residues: CASSLEWTGDYGYTF. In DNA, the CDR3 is TGTGCCAGCAGCTTGGAGTGGACAGGGGACTATGGCTACACCTTC.

CDR3 amino acids: CACAPGIERGYEQYF. The CDR3 DNA follows: TGTGCCTGCGCCCCAGGGATTGAACGAGGGTACGAGCAGTACTTC. The chain recombines TRBV6-5 with TRBJ2-7; D is perhaps TRBD1 or TRBD2 (5 bases each). The germline gives CDR1 MNHEY, CDR2 SVGAGI. The CDR3 has 15 amino acids. Trimming stripped 11 bases from V and 4 bases from J, with 24 bases between.

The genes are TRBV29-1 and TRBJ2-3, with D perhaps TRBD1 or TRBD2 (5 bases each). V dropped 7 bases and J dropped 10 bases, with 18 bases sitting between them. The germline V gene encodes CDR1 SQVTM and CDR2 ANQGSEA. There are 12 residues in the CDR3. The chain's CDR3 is CSGRDPGLAQYF. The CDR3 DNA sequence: TGCAGCGGCCGGGACCCCGGTCTTGCGCAGTATTTT.

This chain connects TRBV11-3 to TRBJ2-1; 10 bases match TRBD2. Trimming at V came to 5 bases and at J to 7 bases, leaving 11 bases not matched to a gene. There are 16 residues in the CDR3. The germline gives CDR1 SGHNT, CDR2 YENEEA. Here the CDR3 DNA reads TGTGCCAGCAGCCGGACCATAGCGGGAGGTAGGAATGAGCAGTTCTTC. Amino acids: CASSRTIAGGRNEQFF.

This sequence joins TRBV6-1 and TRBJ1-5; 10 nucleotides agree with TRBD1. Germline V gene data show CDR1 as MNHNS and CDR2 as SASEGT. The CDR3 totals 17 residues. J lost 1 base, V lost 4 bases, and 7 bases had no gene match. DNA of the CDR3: TGTGCCAGCAGTGGGACAGGGGGACGATCCAGCAATCAGCCCCAGCATTTT. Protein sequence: CASSGTGGRSSNQPQHF.

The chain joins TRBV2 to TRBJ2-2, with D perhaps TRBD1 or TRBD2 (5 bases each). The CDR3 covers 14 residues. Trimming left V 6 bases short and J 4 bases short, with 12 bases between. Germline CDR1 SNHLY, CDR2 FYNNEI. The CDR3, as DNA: TGTGCCAGCAGGGTAGGGGAGAGCACCGGGGAGCTGTTTTTT. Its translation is CASRVGESTGELFF.

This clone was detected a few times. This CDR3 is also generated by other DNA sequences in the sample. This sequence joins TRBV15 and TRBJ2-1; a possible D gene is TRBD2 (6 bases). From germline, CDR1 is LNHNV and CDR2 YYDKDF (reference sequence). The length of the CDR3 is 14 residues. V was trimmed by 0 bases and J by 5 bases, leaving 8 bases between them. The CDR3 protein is CATSRDGGNNEQFF. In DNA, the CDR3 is TGTGCCACCAGCAGAGATGGCGGGAACAATGAGCAGTTCTTC.

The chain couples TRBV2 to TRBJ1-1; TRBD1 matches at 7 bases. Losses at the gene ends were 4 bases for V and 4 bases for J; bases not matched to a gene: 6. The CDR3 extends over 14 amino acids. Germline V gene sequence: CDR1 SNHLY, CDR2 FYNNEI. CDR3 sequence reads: CASSGQGGRTEAFF. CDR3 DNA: TGTGCCAGCAGTGGACAGGGCGGGCGCACTGAAGCTTTCTTT.

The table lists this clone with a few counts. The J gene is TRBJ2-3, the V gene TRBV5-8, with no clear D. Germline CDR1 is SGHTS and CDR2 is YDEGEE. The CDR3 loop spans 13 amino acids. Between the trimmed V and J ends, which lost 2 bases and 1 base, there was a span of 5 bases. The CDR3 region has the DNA TGTGCCAGCAGCTTTGGCCGCACAGATACGCAGTATTTT. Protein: CASSFGRTDTQYF.

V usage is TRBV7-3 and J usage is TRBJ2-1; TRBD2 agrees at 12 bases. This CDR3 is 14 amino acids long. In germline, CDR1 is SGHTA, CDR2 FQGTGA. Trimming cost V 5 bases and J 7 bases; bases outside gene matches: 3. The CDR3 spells CASSLAGGVNEQFF. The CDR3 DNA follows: TGTGCCAGCAGCCTAGCGGGAGGGGTTAATGAGCAGTTCTTC.

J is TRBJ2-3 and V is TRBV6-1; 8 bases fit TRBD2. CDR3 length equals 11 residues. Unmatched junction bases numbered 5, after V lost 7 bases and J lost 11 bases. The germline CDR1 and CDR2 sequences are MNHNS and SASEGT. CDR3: CASKAGVVQYF. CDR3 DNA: TGTGCCAGCAAAGCGGGAGTCGTGCAGTATTTT.

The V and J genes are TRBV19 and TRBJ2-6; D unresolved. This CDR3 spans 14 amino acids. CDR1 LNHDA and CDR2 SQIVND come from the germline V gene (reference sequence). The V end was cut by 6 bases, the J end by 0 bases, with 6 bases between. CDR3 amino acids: CASSRGSGANVLTF. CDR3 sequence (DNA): TGTGCCAGTAGCAGAGGCTCTGGGGCCAACGTCCTGACTTTC.

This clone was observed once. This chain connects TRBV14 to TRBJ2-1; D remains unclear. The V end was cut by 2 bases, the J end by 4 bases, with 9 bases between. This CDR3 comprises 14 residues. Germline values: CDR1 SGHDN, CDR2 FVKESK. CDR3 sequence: CASSQIAVYNEQFF. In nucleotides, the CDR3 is TGTGCCAGCAGCCAAATTGCGGTTTACAATGAGCAGTTCTTC.

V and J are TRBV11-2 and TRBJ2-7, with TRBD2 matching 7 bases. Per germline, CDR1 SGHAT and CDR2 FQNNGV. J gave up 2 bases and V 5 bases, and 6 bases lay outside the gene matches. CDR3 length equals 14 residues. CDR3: CASSPASGTYEQYF. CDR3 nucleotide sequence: TGTGCCAGCAGCCCAGCTAGCGGTACCTACGAGCAGTACTTC.

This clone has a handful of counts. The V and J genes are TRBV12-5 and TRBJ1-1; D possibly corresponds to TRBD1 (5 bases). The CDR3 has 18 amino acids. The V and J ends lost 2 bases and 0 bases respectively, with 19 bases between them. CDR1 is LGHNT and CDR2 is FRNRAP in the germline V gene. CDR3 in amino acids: CASGLNVGRQTMNTEAFF. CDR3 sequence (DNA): TGTGCTAGTGGTTTGAACGTGGGACGGCAGACGATGAACACTGAAGCTTTCTTT. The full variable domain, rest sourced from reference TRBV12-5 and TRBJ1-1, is DARVTQTPRHKVTEMGQEVTMRCQPILGHNTVFWYRQTMMQGLELLAYFRNRAPLDDSGMPKDRFSAEMPDATLATLKIQPSEPRDSAVYFCASGLNVGRQTMNTEAFFGQGTRLTVV.

The CDR3 protein is CASSPWTAHSNQPQHF. CDR3 nucleotides: TGTGCCAGCAGCCCATGGACGGCCCATAGCAATCAGCCCCAGCATTTT. The rearrangement links TRBV7-2 to TRBJ1-5; D gene unclear. The V and J ends lost 5 bases and 0 bases respectively, with 14 bases between them. Germline CDR1 and CDR2: SGHTA and FQGNSA. This CDR3 is 16 amino acids long. Drawing the rest from reference TRBV7-2 and TRBJ1-5, the complete variable domain is GAGVSQSPSNKVTEKGKDVELRCDPISGHTALYWYRQSLGQGLEFLIYFQGNSAPDKSGLPSDRFSAERTGGSVSTLTIQRTQQEDSAVYLCASSPWTAHSNQPQHFGDGTRLSIL.

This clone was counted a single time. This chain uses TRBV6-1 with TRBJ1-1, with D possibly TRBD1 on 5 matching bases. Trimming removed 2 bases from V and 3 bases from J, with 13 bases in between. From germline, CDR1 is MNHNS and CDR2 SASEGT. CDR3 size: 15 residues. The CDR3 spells CASSERDGRDTEAFF. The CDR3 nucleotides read TGTGCCAGCAGTGAACGGGACGGCCGGGACACTGAAGCTTTCTTT.

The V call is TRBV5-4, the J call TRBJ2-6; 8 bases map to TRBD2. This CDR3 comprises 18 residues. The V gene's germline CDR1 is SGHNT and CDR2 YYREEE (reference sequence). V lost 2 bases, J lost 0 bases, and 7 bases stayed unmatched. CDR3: CASSFPSGRISGANVLTF. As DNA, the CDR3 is TGTGCCAGCAGCTTTCCGAGCGGGAGAATCTCTGGGGCCAACGTCCTGACTTTC. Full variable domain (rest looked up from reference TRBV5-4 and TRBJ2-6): ETGVTQSPTHLIKTRGQQVTLRCSSQSGHNTVSWYQQALGQGPQFIFQYYREEENGRGNFPPRFSGLQFPNYSSELNVNALELDDSALYLCASSFPSGRISGANVLTFGAGSRLTVL.

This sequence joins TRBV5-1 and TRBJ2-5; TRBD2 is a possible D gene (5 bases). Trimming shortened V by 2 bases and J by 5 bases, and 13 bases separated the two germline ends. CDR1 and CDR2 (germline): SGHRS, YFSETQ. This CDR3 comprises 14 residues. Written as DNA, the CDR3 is TGCGCCAGCAGCTTAGTTGAGGGAACGGAGACCCAGTACTTC. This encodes CASSLVEGTETQYF.